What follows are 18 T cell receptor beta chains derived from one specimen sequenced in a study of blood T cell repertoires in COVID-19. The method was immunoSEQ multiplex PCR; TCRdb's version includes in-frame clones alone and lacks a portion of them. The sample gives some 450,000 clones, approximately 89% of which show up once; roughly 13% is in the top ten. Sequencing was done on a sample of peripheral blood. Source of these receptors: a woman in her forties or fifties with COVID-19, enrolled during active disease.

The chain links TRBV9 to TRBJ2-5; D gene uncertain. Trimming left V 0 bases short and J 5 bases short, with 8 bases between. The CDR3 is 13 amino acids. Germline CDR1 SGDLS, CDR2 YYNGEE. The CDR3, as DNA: TGTGCCAGCAGCGTAGGGCCGAGGGAGACCCAGTACTTC. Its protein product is CASSVGPRETQYF.

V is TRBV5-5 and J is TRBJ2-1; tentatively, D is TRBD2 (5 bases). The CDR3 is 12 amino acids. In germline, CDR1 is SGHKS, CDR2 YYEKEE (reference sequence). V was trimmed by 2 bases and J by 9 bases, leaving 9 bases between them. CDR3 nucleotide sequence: TGTGCCAGCAGCTTATACCGGGGTGAGCAGTTCTTC. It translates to CASSLYRGEQFF.

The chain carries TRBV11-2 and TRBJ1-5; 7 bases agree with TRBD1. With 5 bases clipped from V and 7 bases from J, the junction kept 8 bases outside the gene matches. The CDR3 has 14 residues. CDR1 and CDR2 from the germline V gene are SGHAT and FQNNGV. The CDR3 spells CASSRHRGDQPQHF. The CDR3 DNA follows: TGTGCCAGCAGCCGTCACAGGGGAGACCAGCCCCAGCATTTT. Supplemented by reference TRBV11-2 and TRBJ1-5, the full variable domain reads EAGVAQSPRYKIIEKRQSVAFWCNPISGHATLYWYQQILGQGPKLLIQFQNNGVVDDSQLPKDRFSAERLKGVDSTLKIQPAKLEDSAVYLCASSRHRGDQPQHFGDGTRLSIL.

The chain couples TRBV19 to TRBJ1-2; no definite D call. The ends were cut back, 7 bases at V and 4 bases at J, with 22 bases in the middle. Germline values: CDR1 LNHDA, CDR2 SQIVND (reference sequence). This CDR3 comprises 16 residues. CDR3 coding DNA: TGTGCCAGTACCGCCTCCGGGTCCTTCAATCGCTATGGCTACACCTTC. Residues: CASTASGSFNRYGYTF. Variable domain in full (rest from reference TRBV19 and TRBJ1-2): DGGITQSPKYLFRKEGQNVTLSCEQNLNHDAMYWYRQDPGQGLRLIYYSQIVNDFQKGDIAEGYSVSREKKESFPLTVTSAQKNPTAFYLCASTASGSFNRYGYTFGSGTRLTVV.

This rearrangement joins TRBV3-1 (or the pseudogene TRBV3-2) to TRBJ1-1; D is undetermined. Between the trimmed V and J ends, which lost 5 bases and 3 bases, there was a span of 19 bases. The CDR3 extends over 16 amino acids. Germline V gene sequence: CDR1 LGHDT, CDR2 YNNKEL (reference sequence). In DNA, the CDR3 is TGTGCCAGCAGCTCAAGGTCGAGGGTTAGGGACACTGAAGCTTTCTTT. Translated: CASSSRSRVRDTEAFF.

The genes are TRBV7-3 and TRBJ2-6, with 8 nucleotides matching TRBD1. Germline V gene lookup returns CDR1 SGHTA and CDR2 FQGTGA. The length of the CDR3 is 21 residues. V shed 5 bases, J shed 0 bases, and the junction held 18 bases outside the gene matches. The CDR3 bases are TGTGCCAGCAGCCCCAGACAGGGGATAGAGGGATCTAGCTCTGGGGCCAACGTCCTGACTTTC. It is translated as CASSPRQGIEGSSSGANVLTF.

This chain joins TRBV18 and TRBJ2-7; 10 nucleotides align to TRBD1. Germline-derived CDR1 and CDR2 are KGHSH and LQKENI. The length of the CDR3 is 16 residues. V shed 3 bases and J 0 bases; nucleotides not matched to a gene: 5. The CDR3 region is CASSPRTGGGSYEQYF. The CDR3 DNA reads TGTGCCAGCTCACCCCGGACAGGGGGAGGCTCCTACGAGCAGTACTTC.

For the CDR3, the DNA is TGTGCCAGCAGCACGGACAGGAGGGCCGGGGAGCTGTTTTTT. Translating it yields CASSTDRRAGELFF. The chain has TRBV5-6 and TRBJ2-2, with D perhaps TRBD1 (7 bases). The CDR3 contains 14 residues. V gave up 4 bases and J gave up 6 bases, with 13 bases separating them. Germline CDR1 and CDR2: SGHDT and YYEEEE.

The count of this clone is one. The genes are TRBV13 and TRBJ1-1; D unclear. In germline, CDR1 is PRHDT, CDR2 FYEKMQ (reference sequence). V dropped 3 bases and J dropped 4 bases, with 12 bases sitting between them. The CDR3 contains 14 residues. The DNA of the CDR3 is TGTGCCAGCAGCTTTATAGGACGGGGCACTGAAGCTTTCTTT. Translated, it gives CASSFIGRGTEAFF.

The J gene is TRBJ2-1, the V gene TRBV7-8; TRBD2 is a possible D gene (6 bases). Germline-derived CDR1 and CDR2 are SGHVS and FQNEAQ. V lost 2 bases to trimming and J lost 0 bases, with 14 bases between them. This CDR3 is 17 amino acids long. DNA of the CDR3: TGTGCCAGCAGCTTAACCCTAGCGACCGGCTCCTACAATGAGCAGTTCTTC. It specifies CASSLTLATGSYNEQFF.

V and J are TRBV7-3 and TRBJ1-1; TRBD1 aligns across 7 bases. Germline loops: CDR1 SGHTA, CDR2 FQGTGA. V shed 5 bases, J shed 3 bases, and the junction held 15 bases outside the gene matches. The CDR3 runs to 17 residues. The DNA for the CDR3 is TGTGCCAGCAGCCTGCGAGGGCCAGGGGGGAAGGACACTGAAGCTTTCTTT. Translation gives CASSLRGPGGKDTEAFF.

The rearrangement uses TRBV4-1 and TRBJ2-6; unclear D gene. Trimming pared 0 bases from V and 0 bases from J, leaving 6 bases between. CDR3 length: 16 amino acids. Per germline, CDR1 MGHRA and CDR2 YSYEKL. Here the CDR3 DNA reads TGCGCCAGCAGCCAAGAAAAGCGCTCTGGGGCCAACGTCCTGACTTTC. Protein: CASSQEKRSGANVLTF.

The CDR3 bases are TGTGCCAGCAGCTTAAGCAGGGCCACTGAAGCTTTCTTT. Its translation: CASSLSRATEAFF. J is TRBJ1-1 and V is TRBV7-3, with D maybe TRBD1 (5 bases). The CDR3 is 13 residues long. Germline V lookup: CDR1 SGHTA, CDR2 FQGTGA. Trimming removed 1 base at V and 4 bases at J, with 7 bases between.

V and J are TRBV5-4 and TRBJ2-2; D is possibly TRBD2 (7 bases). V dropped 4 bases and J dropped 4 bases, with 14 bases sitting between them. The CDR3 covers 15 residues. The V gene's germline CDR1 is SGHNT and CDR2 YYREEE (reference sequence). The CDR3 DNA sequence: TGTGCCAGCAGCCGGGGAGGGGGGTCCACCGGGGAGCTGTTTTTT. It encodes CASSRGGGSTGELFF. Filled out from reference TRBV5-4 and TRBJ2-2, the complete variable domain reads ETGVTQSPTHLIKTRGQQVTLRCSSQSGHNTVSWYQQALGQGPQFIFQYYREEENGRGNFPPRFSGLQFPNYSSELNVNALELDDSALYLCASSRGGGSTGELFFGEGSRLTVL.

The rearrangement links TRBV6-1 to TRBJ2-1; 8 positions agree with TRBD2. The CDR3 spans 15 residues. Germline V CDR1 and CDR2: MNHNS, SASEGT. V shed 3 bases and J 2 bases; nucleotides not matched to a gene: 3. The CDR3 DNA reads TGTGCCAGCAGTGAGGTCGGGGGGGCCTACAATGAGCAGTTCTTC. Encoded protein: CASSEVGGAYNEQFF.

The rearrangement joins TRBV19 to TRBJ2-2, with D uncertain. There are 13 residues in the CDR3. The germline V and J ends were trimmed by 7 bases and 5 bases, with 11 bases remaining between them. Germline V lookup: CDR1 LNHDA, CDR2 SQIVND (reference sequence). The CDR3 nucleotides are TGTGCCAGTATCGGGTCTCGGACCGGGGAGCTGTTTTTT. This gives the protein CASIGSRTGELFF.

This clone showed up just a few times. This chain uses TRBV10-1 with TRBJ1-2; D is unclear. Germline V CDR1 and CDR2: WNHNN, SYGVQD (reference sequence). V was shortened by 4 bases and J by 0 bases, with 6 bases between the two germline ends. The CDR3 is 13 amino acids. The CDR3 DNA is TGCGCCAGCAGTGCACAAGCTAACTATGGCTACACCTTC. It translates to CASSAQANYGYTF.

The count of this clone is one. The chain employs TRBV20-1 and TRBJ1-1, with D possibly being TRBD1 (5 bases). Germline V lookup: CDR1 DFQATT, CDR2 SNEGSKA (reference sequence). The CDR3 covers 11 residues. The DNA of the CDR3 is TGCTTATTGACAGAGAACACTGAAGCTTTCTTT. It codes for CLLTENTEAFF.